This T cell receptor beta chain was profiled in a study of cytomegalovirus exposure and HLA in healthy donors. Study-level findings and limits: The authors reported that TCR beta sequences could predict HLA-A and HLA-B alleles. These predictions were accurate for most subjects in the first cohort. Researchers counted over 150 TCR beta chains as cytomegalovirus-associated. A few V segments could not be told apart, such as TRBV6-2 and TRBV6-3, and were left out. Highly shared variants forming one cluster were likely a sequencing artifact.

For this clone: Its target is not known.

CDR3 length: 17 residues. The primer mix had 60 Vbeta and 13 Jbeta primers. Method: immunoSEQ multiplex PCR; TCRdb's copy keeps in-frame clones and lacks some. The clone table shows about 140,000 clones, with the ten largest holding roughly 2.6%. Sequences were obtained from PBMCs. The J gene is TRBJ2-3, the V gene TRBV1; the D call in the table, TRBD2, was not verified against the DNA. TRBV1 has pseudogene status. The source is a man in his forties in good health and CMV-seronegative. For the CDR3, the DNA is TGCACCAGCAGCAACCGAGCACTAGCGGGGTACACAGATACGCAGTATTTT. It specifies CTSSNRALAGYTDTQYF.